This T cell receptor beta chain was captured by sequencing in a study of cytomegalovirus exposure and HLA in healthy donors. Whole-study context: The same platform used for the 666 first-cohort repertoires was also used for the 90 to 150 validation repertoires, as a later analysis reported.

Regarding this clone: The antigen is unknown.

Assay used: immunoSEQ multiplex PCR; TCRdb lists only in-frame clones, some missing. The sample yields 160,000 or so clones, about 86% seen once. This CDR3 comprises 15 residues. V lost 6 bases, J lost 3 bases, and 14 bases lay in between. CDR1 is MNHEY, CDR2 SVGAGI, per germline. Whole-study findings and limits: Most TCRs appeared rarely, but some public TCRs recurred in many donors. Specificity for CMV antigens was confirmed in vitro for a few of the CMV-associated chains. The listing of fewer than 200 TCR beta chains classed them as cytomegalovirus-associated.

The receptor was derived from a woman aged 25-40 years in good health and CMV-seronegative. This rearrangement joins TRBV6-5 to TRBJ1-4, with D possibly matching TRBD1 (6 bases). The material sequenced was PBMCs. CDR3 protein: CASSRWTAANEKLFF. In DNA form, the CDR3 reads TGTGCCAGCAGCCGCTGGACAGCAGCTAATGAAAAACTGTTTTTT.